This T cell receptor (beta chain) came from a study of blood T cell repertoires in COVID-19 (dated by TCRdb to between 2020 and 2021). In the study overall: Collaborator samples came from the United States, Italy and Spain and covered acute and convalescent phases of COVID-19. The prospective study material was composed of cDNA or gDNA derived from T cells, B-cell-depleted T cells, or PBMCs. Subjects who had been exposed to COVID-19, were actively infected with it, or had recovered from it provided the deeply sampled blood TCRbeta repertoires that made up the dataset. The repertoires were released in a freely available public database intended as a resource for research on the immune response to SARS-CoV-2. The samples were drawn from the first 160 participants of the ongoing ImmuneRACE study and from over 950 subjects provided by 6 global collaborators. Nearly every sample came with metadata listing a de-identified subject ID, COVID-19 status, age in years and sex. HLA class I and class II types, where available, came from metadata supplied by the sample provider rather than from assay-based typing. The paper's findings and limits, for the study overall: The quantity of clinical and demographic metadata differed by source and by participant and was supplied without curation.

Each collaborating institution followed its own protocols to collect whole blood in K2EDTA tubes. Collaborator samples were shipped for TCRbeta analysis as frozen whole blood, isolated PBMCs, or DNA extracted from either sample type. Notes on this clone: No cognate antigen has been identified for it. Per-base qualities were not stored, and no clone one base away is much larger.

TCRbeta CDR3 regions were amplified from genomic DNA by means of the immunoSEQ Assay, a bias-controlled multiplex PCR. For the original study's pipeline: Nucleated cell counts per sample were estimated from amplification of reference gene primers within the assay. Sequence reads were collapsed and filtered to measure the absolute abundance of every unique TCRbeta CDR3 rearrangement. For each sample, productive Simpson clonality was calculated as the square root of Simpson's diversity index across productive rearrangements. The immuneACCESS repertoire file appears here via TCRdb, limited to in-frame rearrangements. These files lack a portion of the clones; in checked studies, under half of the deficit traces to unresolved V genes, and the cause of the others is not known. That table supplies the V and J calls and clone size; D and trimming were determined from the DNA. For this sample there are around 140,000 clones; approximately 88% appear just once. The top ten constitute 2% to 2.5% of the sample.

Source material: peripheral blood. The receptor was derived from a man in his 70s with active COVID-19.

Here is the DNA: TGTGCCAGCAGCAAGACTAGAGACGTCTACGAGCAGTACTTC. The encoded protein is CASSKTRDVYEQYF. This receptor chain uses TRBV21-1 and TRBJ2-7; no DNA check was done on the table's D call, TRBD2. TRBV21-1 is a pseudogene locus. The CDR3 numbers 14 residues from cysteine through phenylalanine. Only the CDR3 DNA is retained, 42 bases long and in frame from the first base.